One sample yielded the 5 T cell receptor beta chains listed below, sequenced in a study of identical twins. A single record per CDR3 protein comes from TCRdb applying MiXCR to the 5' RACE reads. The sample contains some 500,000 distinct CDR3 sequences, 14% of which appear only once. These records were also assigned to another study, of yellow fever vaccine responses in identical twins.

Sequenced input: CD4+ T cells sorted from blood. Receptor source: a woman under 30 in good health.

This clonotype was counted a few times. The CDR3: CSAGGQWNTGELFF. The CDR3 DNA reads as TGCAGTGCCGGGGGACAGTGGAACACCGGGGAGCTGTTTTTT. This chain joins TRBV20-1 and TRBJ2-2; D may be TRBD1 (7 bases). CDR3 size: 14 residues. Germline-derived CDR1 and CDR2 are DFQATT and SNEGSKA (reference sequence). The V and J ends lost 6 bases and 1 base respectively, with 12 bases between them.

This clonotype was observed a handful of times. The chain employs TRBV6-5 and TRBJ2-1; 9 nucleotides match TRBD1. The CDR3 is made up of 16 amino acids. V lost 4 bases, J lost 9 bases, and 13 bases stayed unmatched. Germline CDR1 MNHEY, CDR2 SVGAGI. The CDR3 DNA reads TGTGCCAGCAGTTCCACTCACAGGGGGCGGTCCTTTGAGCAGTTCTTC. As protein: CASSSTHRGRSFEQFF.

This clonotype occurred a few times. This rearrangement joins TRBV2 to TRBJ2-2; D might be TRBD1 (7 bases). CDR1 and CDR2 from the germline V gene are SNHLY and FYNNEI. With 9 bases removed from V and 1 base from J, the gap between germline ends came to 15 bases. This CDR3 has 15 amino acids. CDR3 bases: TGTGCCAGTAGAGGGGGCGGGGTGAACACCGGGGAGCTGTTTTTT. It specifies CASRGGGVNTGELFF.

In the case of this clonotype: At one end, the junction sequence differs from germline, possibly due to a read error. The chain combines TRBV7-7 with TRBJ2-6; 10 bases line up with TRBD1. The CDR3 is 19 amino acids. The V gene's germline CDR1 is SSHAT and CDR2 FNYEAQ (reference sequence). The CDR3: CASSLAGTGEIAGANVLTF. The CDR3 DNA reads as TGTGCTAGCAGCTTAGCCGGGACAGGGGAAATTGCTGGGGCCAACGTCCTGACTTTC.

This clonotype occurred many times. J is TRBJ2-2 and V is TRBV9; 7 bases line up with TRBD2. This CDR3 is 17 amino acids long. Germline-derived CDR1 and CDR2 are SGDLS and YYNGEE. Unmatched junction bases numbered 10, after V lost 0 bases and J lost 5 bases. CDR3 DNA: TGTGCCAGCAGCGTAGCTCCGCCAGGAGCGGGGACCGGGGAGCTGTTTTTT. Its protein product is CASSVAPPGAGTGELFF.